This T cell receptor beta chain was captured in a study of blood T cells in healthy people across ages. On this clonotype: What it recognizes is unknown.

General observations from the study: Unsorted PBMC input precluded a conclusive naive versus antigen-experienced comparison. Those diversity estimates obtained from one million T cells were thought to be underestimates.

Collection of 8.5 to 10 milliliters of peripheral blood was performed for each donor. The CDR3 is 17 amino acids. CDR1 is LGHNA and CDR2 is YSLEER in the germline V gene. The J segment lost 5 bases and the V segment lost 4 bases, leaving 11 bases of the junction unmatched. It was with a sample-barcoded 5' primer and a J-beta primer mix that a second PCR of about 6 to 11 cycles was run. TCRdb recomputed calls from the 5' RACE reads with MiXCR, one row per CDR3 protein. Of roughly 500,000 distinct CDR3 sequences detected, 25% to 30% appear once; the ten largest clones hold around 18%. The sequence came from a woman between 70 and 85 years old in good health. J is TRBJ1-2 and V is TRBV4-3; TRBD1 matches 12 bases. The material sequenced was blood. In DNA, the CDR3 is TGCGCCAGCAGCCCTGAGGGGTGGGACAGGGGGCTATATGGCTACACCTTC. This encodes CASSPEGWDRGLYGYTF.